Listed here are 7 T cell receptor beta chains from one sample, sequenced in a study of shared clonotypes between healthy human individuals. Sequencing used immunoSEQ multiplex PCR; TCRdb keeps in-frame clones, though not all of them. The sample carries about 2.3 million clones, approximately 90% recorded once. Input material: naive CD4+ T cells from PBMCs. Indicated subset: CD45RA+ positively selected. These receptor sequences come from a young man in good health. Some clones in this sample may be carry-over from other donors' samples.

The J gene is TRBJ2-1, the V gene TRBV7-9; 12 bases align to TRBD2. The ends lost 6 bases at V and 0 bases at J; junction bases unmatched: 3. CDR3 size: 16 residues. Germline V CDR1 and CDR2: SEHNR, FQNEAQ (reference sequence). CDR3 DNA sequence: TGTGCCAGCAGGCAACTAGCGGGAGGCTCCTACAATGAGCAGTTCTTC. It codes for CASRQLAGGSYNEQFF.

This clone was found once. The gene calls are TRBV7-3 and TRBJ1-4; a possible D gene is TRBD1 (6 bases). CDR3 length: 13 residues. V was trimmed by 2 bases and J by 8 bases, leaving 9 bases between them. Germline V lookup: CDR1 SGHTA, CDR2 FQGTGA. The CDR3 here is CASSLSTGEKLFF. CDR3 nucleotide sequence: TGTGCCAGCAGCTTATCGACAGGAGAAAAACTGTTTTTT.

The gene calls are TRBV10-3 and TRBJ1-1; TRBD1 might be the D (5 bases). Looked up from germline, CDR1 is ENHRY and CDR2 is SYGVKD. Trimming left V 7 bases short and J 0 bases short, with 9 bases between. This CDR3 is built from 13 residues. This CDR3 reads CAIKTAMNTEAFF. In DNA form, the CDR3 reads TGTGCCATCAAGACAGCCATGAACACTGAAGCTTTCTTT.

This clone was recorded only once. The chain combines TRBV5-5 with TRBJ2-7, with 7 bases fitting TRBD1. CDR3 length equals 17 residues. Losses at the gene ends were 2 bases for V and 4 bases for J; bases not matched to a gene: 15. CDR1 is SGHKS and CDR2 is YYEKEE in the germline V gene (reference sequence). Written as DNA, the CDR3 is TGTGCCAGCAGCTTCCACTACTACAGGGGTGGGGCGTACGAGCAGTACTTC. Its protein is CASSFHYYRGGAYEQYF.

The J gene is TRBJ2-5, the V gene TRBV28; D gene ambiguous. The CDR3 covers 16 residues. Germline CDR1 and CDR2: MDHEN and SYDVKM. V was clipped by 9 bases and J by 3 bases, with 23 bases between them. The CDR3 DNA is TGTGCCAGTCAACATAACGGGTTCCCCGCCAAAGAGACCCAGTACTTC. Its translation is CASQHNGFPAKETQYF.

This rearrangement joins TRBV5-1 to TRBJ2-7, with unresolved D. V gave up 0 bases and J gave up 9 bases, with 13 bases separating them. The length of the CDR3 is 13 residues. CDR1 is SGHRS and CDR2 is YFSETQ in the germline V gene. CDR3 amino acids: CASSLGVATVQYF. The CDR3 DNA is TGCGCCAGCAGCTTGGGCGTCGCGACGGTGCAGTACTTC.

As concerns this clone: Other DNA sequences in the same sample also yield this CDR3. The genes are TRBV5-1 and TRBJ1-4, with D unresolved. This CDR3 contains 13 residues. CDR1 is SGHRS, CDR2 YFSETQ, per germline. Trimming took 2 bases from V and 4 from J, leaving 6 bases between them. In DNA, the CDR3 is TGCGCCAGCAGCTTCGGGAGTAATGAAAAACTGTTTTTT. This sequence encodes CASSFGSNEKLFF.